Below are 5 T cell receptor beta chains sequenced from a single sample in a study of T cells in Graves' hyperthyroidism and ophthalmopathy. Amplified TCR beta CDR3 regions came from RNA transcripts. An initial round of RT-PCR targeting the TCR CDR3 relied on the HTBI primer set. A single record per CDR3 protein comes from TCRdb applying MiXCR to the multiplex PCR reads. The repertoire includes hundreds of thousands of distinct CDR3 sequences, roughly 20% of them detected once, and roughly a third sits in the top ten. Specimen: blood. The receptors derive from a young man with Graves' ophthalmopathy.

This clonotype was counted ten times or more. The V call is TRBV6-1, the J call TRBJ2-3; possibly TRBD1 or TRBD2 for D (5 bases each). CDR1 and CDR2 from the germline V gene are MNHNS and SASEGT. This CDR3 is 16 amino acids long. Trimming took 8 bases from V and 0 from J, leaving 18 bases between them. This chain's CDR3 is CASSLPPGRSTDTQYF. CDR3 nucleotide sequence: TGTGCCAGCTCCCTTCCCCCGGGGCGAAGCACAGATACGCAGTATTTT.

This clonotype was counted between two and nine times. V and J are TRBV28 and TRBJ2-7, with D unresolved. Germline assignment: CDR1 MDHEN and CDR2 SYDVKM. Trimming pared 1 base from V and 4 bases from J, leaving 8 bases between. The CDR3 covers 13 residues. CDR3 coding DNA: TGTGCCAGCAGTTTATTAGACGGTTACGAGCAGTACTTC. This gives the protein CASSLLDGYEQYF.

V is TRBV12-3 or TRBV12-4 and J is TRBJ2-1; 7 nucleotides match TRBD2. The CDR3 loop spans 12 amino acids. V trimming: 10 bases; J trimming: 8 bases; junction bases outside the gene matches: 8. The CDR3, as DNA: TGTGCCATCCGACTAGCCCTCCATGAGCAGTTCTTC. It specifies CAIRLALHEQFF.

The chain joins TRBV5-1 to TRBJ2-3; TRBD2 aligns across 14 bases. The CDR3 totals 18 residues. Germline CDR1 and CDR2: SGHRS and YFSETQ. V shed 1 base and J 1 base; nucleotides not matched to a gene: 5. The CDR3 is CASSLRGTSGSGTDTQYF. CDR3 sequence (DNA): TGCGCCAGCAGCTTGAGGGGGACTAGCGGGAGCGGCACAGATACGCAGTATTTT.

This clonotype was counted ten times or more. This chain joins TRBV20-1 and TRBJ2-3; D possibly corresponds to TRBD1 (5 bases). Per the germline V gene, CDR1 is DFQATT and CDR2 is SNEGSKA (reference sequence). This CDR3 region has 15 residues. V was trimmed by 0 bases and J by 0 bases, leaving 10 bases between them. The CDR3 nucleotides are TGCAGTGCTAGAGATAGTGCAGGGAGCACAGATACGCAGTATTTT. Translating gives CSARDSAGSTDTQYF.